This passage covers 30 T cell receptor beta chains from one sample sequenced in a study of T-cell reconstitution after alpha-beta-depleted transplantation in children. TCRbeta library preparation incorporated unique molecular identifiers. TCRdb called the PCR reads again in MiXCR, with one record for every CDR3 protein. This sample has around 580,000 distinct CDR3 sequences, with 20% to 30% found just once. Sequenced material: PBMCs, taken before TCRalphabeta/CD19-depleted stem cell transplant. The receptors stem from a boy less than two years old with Wiskott-Aldrich syndrome, due to receive a stem cell transplant.

This chain uses TRBV20-1 with TRBJ2-7; 7 bases map to TRBD2. The CDR3 is made up of 13 amino acids. V lost 7 bases to trimming and J lost 5 bases; unmatched junction nucleotides: 11. The germline V gene encodes CDR1 DFQATT and CDR2 SNEGSKA (reference sequence). The CDR3 spells CSVSGGGTNEQYF. As DNA, the CDR3 is TGCAGTGTTAGTGGGGGAGGGACTAACGAGCAGTACTTC.

This clonotype was observed a single time. The rearrangement links TRBV7-2 to TRBJ2-2, with 7 bases aligning to TRBD1. The CDR3 has 15 residues. Germline CDR1 and CDR2: SGHTA and FQGNSA. The V segment lost 5 bases and the J segment 0 bases; nucleotides outside the gene matches: 3. The CDR3 DNA is TGTGCCAGCAGCAGACAGGGCACGAACACCGGGGAGCTGTTTTTT. This encodes CASSRQGTNTGELFF.

The genes are TRBV9 and TRBJ2-5; possible D gene TRBD2, 6 bases. In germline, CDR1 is SGDLS, CDR2 YYNGEE. This CDR3 has 14 residues. V was pared by 0 bases and J by 5 bases, with 11 bases between. CDR3 sequence (DNA): TGTGCCAGCAGCGTAGGAGTTGGGGGGGAGACCCAGTACTTC. As protein: CASSVGVGGETQYF.

J is TRBJ2-1 and V is TRBV5-1; TRBD2 matches at 8 bases. Germline-derived CDR1 and CDR2 are SGHRS and YFSETQ. This CDR3 has 14 amino acids. Trimming took 4 bases from V and 7 from J; bases not matched to a gene: 7. CDR3 protein: CASSPGGDQNEQFF. The CDR3 nucleotides are TGCGCCAGCAGCCCGGGGGGGGATCAGAATGAGCAGTTCTTC.

This clonotype has just a few counts. The rearrangement joins TRBV5-6 to TRBJ2-1, with a possible D match to TRBD2 (5 bases). The CDR3 is 14 amino acids. Germline V gives CDR1 SGHDT, CDR2 YYEEEE. V lost 4 bases, J lost 1 base, and 9 bases lay in between. CDR3 nucleotides: TGTGCCAGCAGCCATATAGCGTCCTACAATGAGCAGTTCTTC. It specifies CASSHIASYNEQFF. Full variable domain (remainder filled in from reference TRBV5-6 and TRBJ2-1): DAGVTQSPTHLIKTRGQQVTLRCSPKSGHDTVSWYQQALGQGPQFIFQYYEEEERQRGNFPDRFSGHQFPNYSSELNVNALLLGDSALYLCASSHIASYNEQFFGPGTRLTVL.

V usage is TRBV7-8 and J usage is TRBJ2-1; 8 bases agree with TRBD2. The germline V gene has CDR1 SGHVS and CDR2 FQNEAQ. The CDR3 contains 17 residues. V lost 5 bases and J lost 0; bases outside the gene matches: 9. The CDR3 nucleotides are TGTGCCAGCAGCGCGAGACGGGAGGGCAGCTCCTACAATGAGCAGTTCTTC. Amino acid sequence: CASSARREGSSYNEQFF. Together with reference TRBV7-8 and TRBJ2-1, the CDR3 gives the full variable domain: GAGVSQSPRYKVAKRGQDVALRCDPISGHVSLFWYQQALGQGPEFLTYFQNEAQLDKSGLPSDRFFAERPEGSVSTLKIQRTQQEDSAVYLCASSARREGSSYNEQFFGPGTRLTVL.

This clonotype was detected once. This rearrangement joins TRBV2 to TRBJ2-1; D possibly corresponds to TRBD2 (5 bases). The CDR3 spans 13 residues. Germline V CDR1 and CDR2: SNHLY, FYNNEI. Between the trimmed V and J ends, which lost 3 bases and 6 bases, there was a span of 9 bases. The CDR3 reads CASSEEAGNEQFF. The CDR3 DNA is TGTGCCAGCAGTGAGGAGGCTGGCAATGAGCAGTTCTTC.

V usage is TRBV10-2 and J usage is TRBJ2-5; no firm D call. V lost 2 bases and J 2 bases, leaving 9 bases between the germline ends. The CDR3 contains 14 residues. The germline gives CDR1 WSHSY, CDR2 SAAADI. CDR3: CASSESTVQETQYF. The DNA for the CDR3 is TGCGCCAGCAGTGAGAGTACAGTGCAAGAGACCCAGTACTTC.

The V gene is TRBV7-8, the J gene TRBJ2-7; 12 nucleotides align to TRBD1. Germline CDR1 is SGHVS and CDR2 is FQNEAQ. This CDR3 spans 19 amino acids. Trimming cost V 4 bases and J 1 base; bases outside gene matches: 14. As DNA, the CDR3 is TGTGCCAGCAGCTCCGCACCCGGGACAGGGGGCGATTCTTCCTACGAGCAGTACTTC. This translates into CASSSAPGTGGDSSYEQYF.

The V and J genes are TRBV29-1 and TRBJ2-3, with 9 positions matching TRBD2. This CDR3 is 13 amino acids long. The germline CDR1 and CDR2 sequences are SQVTM and ANQGSEA. The junction had 3 bases not matched to a gene; V was cut back by 6 bases and J by 2 bases. CDR3 loop: CSVLAGATDTQYF. CDR3 coding DNA: TGCAGCGTGTTAGCGGGAGCCACAGATACGCAGTATTTT.

The chain uses TRBV5-1 and TRBJ2-2, with TRBD1 matching 7 bases. The V segment lost 4 bases and the J segment 2 bases; nucleotides outside the gene matches: 8. The CDR3 has 16 residues. Germline V lookup: CDR1 SGHRS, CDR2 YFSETQ. In nucleotides, the CDR3 is TGCGCCAGCAGCAGATACCCAGGGGGAAACACCGGGGAGCTGTTTTTT. Its protein product is CASSRYPGGNTGELFF. Looking up the rest from reference TRBV5-1 and TRBJ2-2 gives the full variable domain: KAGVTQTPRYLIKTRGQQVTLSCSPISGHRSVSWYQQTPGQGLQFLFEYFSETQRNKGNFPGRFSGRQFSNSRSEMNVSTLELGDSALYLCASSRYPGGNTGELFFGEGSRLTVL.

This chain links TRBV4-1 with TRBJ2-1; D is perhaps TRBD2 (5 bases). Germline-derived CDR1 and CDR2 are MGHRA and YSYEKL. CDR3 size: 13 residues. V lost 3 bases to trimming and J lost 8 bases, with 11 bases between them. CDR3: CASSQPSRYEQFF. DNA for the CDR3: TGCGCCAGCAGCCAGCCTAGCAGGTATGAGCAGTTCTTC.

This clonotype has more than one count but fewer than ten. The chain carries TRBV5-1 and TRBJ2-7; D gene uncertain. V was pared by 0 bases and J by 2 bases, with 12 bases between. Germline CDR1 is SGHRS and CDR2 is YFSETQ. CDR3 length: 15 residues. The CDR3, as DNA: TGCGCCAGCAGCTTGGCGTCTAGTCGACCCTACGAGCAGTACTTC. It codes for CASSLASSRPYEQYF.

The chain has TRBV9 and TRBJ2-2; 8 bases fit TRBD2. The CDR3 sequence is 16 residues long. Germline V lookup: CDR1 SGDLS, CDR2 YYNGEE. J was trimmed by 6 bases and V by 2 bases; bases with no gene match: 9. CDR3 loop: CASSVQGGGIPGELFF. CDR3 in DNA: TGTGCCAGCAGCGTCCAGGGCGGGGGGATTCCCGGGGAGCTGTTTTTT.

This chain joins TRBV7-4 and TRBJ2-1; possible D gene TRBD1, 5 bases. V was pared by 0 bases and J by 0 bases, with 12 bases between. This CDR3 is 17 amino acids long. Germline CDR1 and CDR2: SGHVT and SQSDAQ. CDR3 in DNA: TGTGCCAGCAGCTTAGCACAGGCTGCGATCTCCTACAATGAGCAGTTCTTC. This gives the protein CASSLAQAAISYNEQFF.

The chain employs TRBV7-6 and TRBJ2-3; 9 positions match TRBD2. In germline, CDR1 is SGHVS, CDR2 FNYEAQ. The CDR3 contains 17 residues. V was clipped by 2 bases and J by 2 bases; unmatched bases: 8. The CDR3 loop is CASSLLAAGGPTDTQYF. As DNA, the CDR3 is TGTGCCAGCAGCTTATTAGCAGCGGGAGGCCCCACAGATACGCAGTATTTT.

This clonotype was observed a few times. This sequence joins TRBV5-1 and TRBJ2-1; D is unresolved. Trimming removed 2 bases from V and 6 bases from J, with 18 bases in between. Germline CDR1 is SGHRS and CDR2 is YFSETQ. This CDR3 contains 16 residues. The chain's CDR3 is CASSFTTGPLSNEQFF. The CDR3 DNA reads as TGCGCCAGCAGCTTCACGACCGGGCCTCTCTCCAATGAGCAGTTCTTC.

This chain connects TRBV7-2 to TRBJ2-1, with D unclear. This CDR3 contains 13 residues. Deletions cut 1 base from V and 13 bases from J, with 14 bases between. Germline values: CDR1 SGHTA, CDR2 FQGNSA. The CDR3 nucleotides are TGTGCCAGCAGCTTAGTCCCTCAAACTCCCCAGTTCTTC. Its translation is CASSLVPQTPQFF.

This chain uses TRBV7-3 with TRBJ1-5; 7 positions agree with TRBD1. The germline gives CDR1 SGHTA, CDR2 FQGTGA. The CDR3 spans 15 residues. J lost 1 base, V lost 4 bases, and 4 bases had no gene match. The CDR3 protein is CASSSEQGSNQPQHF. The CDR3 DNA reads TGTGCCAGCAGCTCCGAACAGGGGAGCAATCAGCCCCAGCATTTT.

This clonotype appeared a few times. The chain's CDR3 is CASSPSTRYNEQFF. DNA of the CDR3: TGTGCCAGCAGTCCGTCGACTAGATACAATGAGCAGTTCTTC. The chain carries TRBV12-3 or TRBV12-4 and TRBJ2-1; D might be TRBD2 (6 bases). This CDR3 comprises 14 residues. The ends were cut back, 5 bases at V and 4 bases at J, with 12 bases in the middle.

This clonotype is a singleton in its sample. The gene calls are TRBV28 and TRBJ2-7; TRBD2 aligns across 7 bases. The CDR3 runs to 14 residues. V was clipped by 7 bases and J by 5 bases; unmatched bases: 11. Germline V CDR1 and CDR2: MDHEN, SYDVKM. For the CDR3, the DNA is TGTGCCAGCAAAGGTGCGGGAGTCCCCCACGAGCAGTACTTC. This gives the protein CASKGAGVPHEQYF.

The gene calls are TRBV20-1 and TRBJ1-4, with TRBD1 as a possible D gene (6 bases). The CDR3 runs to 14 residues. Germline CDR1 reads DFQATT; CDR2 reads SNEGSKA (reference sequence). Written as DNA, the CDR3 is TGCAGCCCTAAAGCCCAGGGGTCCGGGGAAAAACTGTTTTTT. This gives the protein CSPKAQGSGEKLFF.

The chain links TRBV12-3 or TRBV12-4 to TRBJ2-2; D ambiguous. CDR3 length equals 12 residues. V lost 6 bases and J 7 bases, leaving 9 bases between the germline ends. CDR3 residues: CASSRRLGELFF. The CDR3 nucleotides are TGTGCCAGCAGCCGACGACTCGGGGAGCTGTTTTTT.

The chain combines TRBV6-6 with TRBJ2-5, with no clear D. Per the germline V gene, CDR1 is MNHNY and CDR2 is SVGAGI (reference sequence). CDR3 size: 12 residues. V shed 5 bases and J shed 5 bases, with 9 bases lying between them. The CDR3 is CASSRPMETQYF. In DNA, the CDR3 is TGTGCCAGCAGTCGCCCCATGGAGACCCAGTACTTC.

The genes are TRBV12-3 or TRBV12-4 and TRBJ2-3; D not certain. The CDR3 sequence is 12 residues long. Trimming stripped 6 bases from V and 6 bases from J, with 10 bases between. CDR3 nucleotide sequence: TGTGCCAGCAGCGCTAGACATGATACGCAGTATTTT. Amino acid sequence: CASSARHDTQYF.

This chain joins TRBV5-1 and TRBJ2-7, with 8 bases identical to TRBD2. Germline V lookup: CDR1 SGHRS, CDR2 YFSETQ. Unmatched junction bases numbered 12, after V lost 2 bases and J lost 2 bases. The CDR3 is 17 amino acids. DNA for the CDR3: TGCGCCAGCAGCTTCTTCGCTAGCGGGTCGTCGACCTACGAGCAGTACTTC. This sequence encodes CASSFFASGSSTYEQYF.

This sequence joins TRBV20-1 and TRBJ2-1; D perhaps matches TRBD2 (6 bases). This CDR3 comprises 15 residues. Germline V gives CDR1 DFQATT, CDR2 SNEGSKA (reference sequence). V lost 0 bases, J lost 9 bases, and 18 bases lay in between. The CDR3 DNA reads as TGCAGTGCTAGAGATTGGAGGGGTACAACGAGTGAGCAGTTCTTC. Protein sequence: CSARDWRGTTSEQFF.

The chain couples TRBV20-1 to TRBJ2-7, with 10 bases identical to TRBD2. The ends lost 3 bases at V and 3 bases at J; junction bases unmatched: 5. The CDR3 extends over 14 amino acids. The germline gives CDR1 DFQATT, CDR2 SNEGSKA (reference sequence). CDR3 sequence: CSASWTSGIYEQYF. The CDR3 region has the DNA TGCAGTGCTAGTTGGACTAGCGGAATCTACGAGCAGTACTTC.

The gene calls are TRBV12-3 or TRBV12-4 and TRBJ2-5; D might be TRBD1 (6 bases). The CDR3 totals 14 residues. V lost 6 bases to trimming and J lost 4 bases, with 15 bases between them. In DNA form, the CDR3 reads TGTGCCAGCAGCCCTGGACAGAGGGGAGAGACCCAGTACTTC. Translated: CASSPGQRGETQYF.

The sample holds a few counts of this clonotype. V and J are TRBV25-1 and TRBJ2-5, with D possibly being TRBD1 (5 bases). This CDR3 spans 15 amino acids. The germline V gene encodes CDR1 MGHDK and CDR2 SYGVNS. V was trimmed by 6 bases and J by 4 bases, leaving 18 bases between them. The CDR3 nucleotides read TGTGCCAGCAGCCCGACCCCAACAGGTCCAGAGACCCAGTACTTC. Its translation is CASSPTPTGPETQYF.